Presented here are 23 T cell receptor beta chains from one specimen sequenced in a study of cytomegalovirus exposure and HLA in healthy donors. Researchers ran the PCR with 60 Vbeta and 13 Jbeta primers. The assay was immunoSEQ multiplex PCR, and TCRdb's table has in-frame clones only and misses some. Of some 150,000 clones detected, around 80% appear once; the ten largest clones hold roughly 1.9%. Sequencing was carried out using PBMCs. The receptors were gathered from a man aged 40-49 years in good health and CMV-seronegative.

The CDR3 DNA reads TGCGCCAGCAGCGCGACAGGGAGCTACGAGCAGTACTTC. This codes for CASSATGSYEQYF. The rearrangement joins TRBV5-1 to TRBJ2-7; 7 bases fit TRBD1. Germline V gives CDR1 SGHRS, CDR2 YFSETQ. CDR3 length equals 13 residues. V lost 4 bases to trimming and J lost 3 bases; unmatched junction nucleotides: 4.

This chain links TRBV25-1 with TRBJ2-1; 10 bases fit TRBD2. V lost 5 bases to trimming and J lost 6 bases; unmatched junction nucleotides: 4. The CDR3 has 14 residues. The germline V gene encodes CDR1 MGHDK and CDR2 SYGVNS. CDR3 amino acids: CASSPLAGVNEQFF. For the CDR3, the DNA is TGTGCCAGCAGTCCCCTAGCGGGAGTCAATGAGCAGTTCTTC.

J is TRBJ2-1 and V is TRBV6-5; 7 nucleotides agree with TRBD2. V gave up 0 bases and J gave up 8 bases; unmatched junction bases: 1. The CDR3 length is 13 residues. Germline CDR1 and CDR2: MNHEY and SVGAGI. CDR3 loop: CASSYSAGHEQFF. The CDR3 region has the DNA TGTGCCAGCAGTTACTCAGCGGGACATGAGCAGTTCTTC.

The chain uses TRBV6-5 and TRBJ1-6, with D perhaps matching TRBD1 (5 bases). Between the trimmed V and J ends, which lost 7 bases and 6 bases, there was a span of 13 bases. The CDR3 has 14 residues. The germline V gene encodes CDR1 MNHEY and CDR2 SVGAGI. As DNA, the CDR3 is TGTGCCAGCACCACCCAGGGACTTAATTCACCCCTCCACTTT. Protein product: CASTTQGLNSPLHF.

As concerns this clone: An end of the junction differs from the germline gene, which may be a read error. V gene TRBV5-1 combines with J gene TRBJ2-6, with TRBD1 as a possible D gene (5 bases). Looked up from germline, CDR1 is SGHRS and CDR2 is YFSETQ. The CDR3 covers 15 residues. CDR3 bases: TGCGCCAGCAGTTTAACAGTTGCTGGGGCCAACGGCCTGACTTTC. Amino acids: CASSLTVAGANGLTF.

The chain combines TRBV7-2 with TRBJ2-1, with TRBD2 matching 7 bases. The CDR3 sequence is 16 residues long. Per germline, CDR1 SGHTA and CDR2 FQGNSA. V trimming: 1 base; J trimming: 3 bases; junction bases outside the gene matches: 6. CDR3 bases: TGTGCCAGCAGCTTAGTCGGCGGGAGCATCTACAATGAGCAGTTCTTC. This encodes CASSLVGGSIYNEQFF.

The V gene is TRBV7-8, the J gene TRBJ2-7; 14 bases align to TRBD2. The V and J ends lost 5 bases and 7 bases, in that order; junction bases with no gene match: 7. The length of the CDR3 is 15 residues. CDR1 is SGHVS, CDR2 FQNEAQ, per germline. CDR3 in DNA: TGTGCCAGCAGCGGAACCGGACTAGCGGGAGGAGAGCAGTACTTC. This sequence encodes CASSGTGLAGGEQYF.

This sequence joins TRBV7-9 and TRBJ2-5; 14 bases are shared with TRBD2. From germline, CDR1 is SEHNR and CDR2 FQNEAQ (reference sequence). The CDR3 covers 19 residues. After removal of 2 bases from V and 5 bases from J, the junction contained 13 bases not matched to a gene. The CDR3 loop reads CASSLLGLTSGRARETQYF. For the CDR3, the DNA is TGTGCCAGCAGCTTATTGGGGTTGACTAGCGGGAGGGCCCGCGAGACCCAGTACTTC.

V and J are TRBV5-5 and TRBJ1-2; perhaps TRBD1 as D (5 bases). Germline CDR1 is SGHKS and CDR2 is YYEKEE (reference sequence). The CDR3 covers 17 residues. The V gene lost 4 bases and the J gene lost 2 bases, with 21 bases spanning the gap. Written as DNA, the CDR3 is TGTGCCAGCAGCCCTCTGGGGACTACTGCAGGGAACTATGGCTACACCTTC. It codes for CASSPLGTTAGNYGYTF.

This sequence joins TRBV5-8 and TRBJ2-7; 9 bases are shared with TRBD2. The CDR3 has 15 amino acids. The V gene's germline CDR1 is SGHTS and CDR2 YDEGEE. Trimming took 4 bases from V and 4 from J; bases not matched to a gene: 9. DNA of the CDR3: TGTGCCAGCAGCCTGTCCGGGACTAGCAGATACGAGCAGTACTTC. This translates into CASSLSGTSRYEQYF.

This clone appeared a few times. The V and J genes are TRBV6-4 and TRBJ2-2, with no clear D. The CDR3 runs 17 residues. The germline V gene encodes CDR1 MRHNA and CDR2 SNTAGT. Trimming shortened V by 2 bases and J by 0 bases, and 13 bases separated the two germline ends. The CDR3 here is CASSDEAVPPNTGELFF. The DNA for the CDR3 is TGTGCCAGCAGTGACGAGGCAGTACCCCCGAACACCGGGGAGCTGTTTTTT.

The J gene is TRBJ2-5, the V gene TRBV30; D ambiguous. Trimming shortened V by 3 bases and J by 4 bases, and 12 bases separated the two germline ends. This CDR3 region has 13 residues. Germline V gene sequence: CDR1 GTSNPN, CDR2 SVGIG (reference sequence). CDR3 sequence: CAWSLTVLETQYF. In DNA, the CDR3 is TGTGCCTGGAGCCTTACGGTGTTAGAGACCCAGTACTTC. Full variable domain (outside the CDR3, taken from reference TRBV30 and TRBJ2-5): SQTIHQWPATLVQPVGSPLSLECTVEGTSNPNLYWYRQAAGRGLQLLFYSVGIGQISSEVPQNLSASRPQDRQFILSSKKLLLSDSGFYLCAWSLTVLETQYFGPGTRLLVL.

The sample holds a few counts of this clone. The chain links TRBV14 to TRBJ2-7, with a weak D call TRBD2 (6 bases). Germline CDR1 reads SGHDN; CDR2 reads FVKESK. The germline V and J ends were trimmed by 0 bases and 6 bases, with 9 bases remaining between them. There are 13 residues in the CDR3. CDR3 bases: TGTGCCAGCAGCCAAGATTTGGGGGGCGAGCAGTACTTC. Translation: CASSQDLGGEQYF.

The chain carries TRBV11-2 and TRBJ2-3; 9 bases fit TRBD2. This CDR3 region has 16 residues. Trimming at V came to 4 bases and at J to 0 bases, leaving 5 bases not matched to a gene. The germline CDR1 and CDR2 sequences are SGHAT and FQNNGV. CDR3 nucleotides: TGTGCCAGCAGCTCACCGACTAGCGGAAGCACAGATACGCAGTATTTT. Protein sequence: CASSSPTSGSTDTQYF.

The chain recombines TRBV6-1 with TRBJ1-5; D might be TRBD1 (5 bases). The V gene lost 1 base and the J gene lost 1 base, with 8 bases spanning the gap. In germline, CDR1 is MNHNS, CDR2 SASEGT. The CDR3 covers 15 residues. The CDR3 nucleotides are TGTGCCAGCAGTGAAGGGGGCGCGAGCAATCAGCCCCAGCATTTT. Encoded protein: CASSEGGASNQPQHF.

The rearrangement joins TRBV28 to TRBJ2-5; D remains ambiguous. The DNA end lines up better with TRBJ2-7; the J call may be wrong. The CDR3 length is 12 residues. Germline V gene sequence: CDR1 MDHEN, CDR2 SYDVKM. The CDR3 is CASSLSYYEQYF. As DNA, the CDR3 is TGTGCCAGCAGTTTAAGTTACTACGAGCAGTACTTC.

CDR3 protein: CASSVRGSRTGELFF. CDR3 DNA: TGTGCCAGTAGTGTACGGGGTTCGAGGACCGGGGAGCTGTTTTTT. The rearrangement joins TRBV19 to TRBJ2-2; tentative D call: TRBD2 (5 bases). Trimming left V 5 bases short and J 5 bases short, with 15 bases between. Germline CDR1 LNHDA, CDR2 SQIVND (reference sequence). The CDR3 has 15 residues.

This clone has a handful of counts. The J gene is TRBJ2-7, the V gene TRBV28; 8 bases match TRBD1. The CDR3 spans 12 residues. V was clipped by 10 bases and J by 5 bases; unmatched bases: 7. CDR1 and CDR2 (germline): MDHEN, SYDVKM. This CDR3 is CATQQGAHEQYF. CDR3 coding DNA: TGTGCCACCCAGCAGGGGGCCCACGAGCAGTACTTC.

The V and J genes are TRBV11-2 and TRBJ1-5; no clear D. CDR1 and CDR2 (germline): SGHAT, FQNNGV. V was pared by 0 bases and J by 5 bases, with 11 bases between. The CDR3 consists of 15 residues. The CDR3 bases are TGTGCCAGCAGCTTAGATGCCCAGGACTATCAGCCCCAGCATTTT. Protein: CASSLDAQDYQPQHF.

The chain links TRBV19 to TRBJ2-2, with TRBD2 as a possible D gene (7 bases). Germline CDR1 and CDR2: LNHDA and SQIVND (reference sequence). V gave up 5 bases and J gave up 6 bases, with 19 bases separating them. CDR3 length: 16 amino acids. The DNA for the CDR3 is TGTGCCAGTAGTCCCGGTTTGGGGGGGCGCGCCGGGGAGCTGTTTTTT. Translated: CASSPGLGGRAGELFF.

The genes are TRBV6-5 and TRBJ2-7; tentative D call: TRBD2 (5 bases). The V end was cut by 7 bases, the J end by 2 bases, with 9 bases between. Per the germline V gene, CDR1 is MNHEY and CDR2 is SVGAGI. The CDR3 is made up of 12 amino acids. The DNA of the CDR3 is TGTGCCAGCACAGCGGTAACCTACGAGCAGTACTTC. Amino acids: CASTAVTYEQYF.

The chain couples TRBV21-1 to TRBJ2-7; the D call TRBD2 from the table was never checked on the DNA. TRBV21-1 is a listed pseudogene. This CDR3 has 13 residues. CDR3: CASSRRERDEQYF. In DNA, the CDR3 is TGTGCCAGCAGCAGGCGGGAGAGGGACGAGCAGTACTTC.

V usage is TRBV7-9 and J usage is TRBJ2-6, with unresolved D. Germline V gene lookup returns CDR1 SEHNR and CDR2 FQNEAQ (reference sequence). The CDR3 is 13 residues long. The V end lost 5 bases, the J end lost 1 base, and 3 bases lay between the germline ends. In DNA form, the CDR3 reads TGTGCCAGCAGCCATTCTGGGGCCAACGTCCTGACTTTC. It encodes CASSHSGANVLTF. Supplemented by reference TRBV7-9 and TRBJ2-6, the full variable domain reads DTGVSQNPRHKITKRGQNVTFRCDPISEHNRLYWYRQTLGQGPEFLTYFQNEAQLEKSRLLSDRFSAERPKGSFSTLEIQRTEQGDSAMYLCASSHSGANVLTFGAGSRLTVL.